This T cell receptor (beta chain) is from a study of cytomegalovirus exposure and HLA in healthy donors. Whole-study findings and limits: TCR beta V- and J-gene trimming, according to a later analysis, was linked to a missense DCLRE1C variant. Earlier findings revealed that most TCR beta V segments proved productive either about 87% or about 30% of the time.

For this clone: Its target is unknown.

V trimming: 5 bases; J trimming: 9 bases; junction bases outside the gene matches: 5. CDR1 is DFQATT and CDR2 is SNEGSKA in the germline V gene (reference sequence). The CDR3 covers 11 residues. PCR amplification relied on 60 Vbeta primers (plus 13 Jbeta primers). Generated by immunoSEQ multiplex PCR, the TCRdb table keeps only in-frame clones and is missing some. The table shows 93,000 or so clones, with approximately 73% occurring only once. The chain uses TRBV20-1 and TRBJ2-7, with 9 bases lining up with TRBD2. This receptor was taken from a woman aged 18-35 years in good health and CMV-seropositive. The sequenced sample consisted of PBMCs. The chain's CDR3 is CSAPKREVQYF. The CDR3 DNA reads TGCAGTGCTCCTAAGCGGGAGGTGCAGTACTTC.